This T cell receptor beta chain originates from a study of shared clonotypes between healthy human individuals. General study points: Collection of samples was limited to blood; tissue repertoires likely differ.

The data were produced by immunoSEQ multiplex PCR, yet TCRdb's version contains in-frame clones alone and is incomplete. Counted here are over a million clones, approximately 78% occurring once; the ten biggest clones make up roughly 0.55%. Partitioning of CD4+ cells yielded a CD45RA+ naive subset and a CD45RA-negative memory subset. From germline, CDR1 is ENHRY and CDR2 SYGVKD. There are 17 residues in the CDR3. The J segment lost 7 bases and the V segment lost 0 bases, leaving 9 bases of the junction unmatched. On this clone: Its antigen is not known.

The TCR was taken from a man between 18 and 35 years old in good health. Some clones in this sample may be carry-over from other donors' samples. The sample consisted of memory CD4+ T cells from PBMCs. Regarding subset: CD45RA-negative fraction. The rearrangement links TRBV10-3 to TRBJ2-1; 10 bases agree with TRBD2. For the CDR3, the DNA is TGTGCCATCAGTGAGTCAGGGGGTAGCGGGAGGAGGAATGAGCAGTTCTTC. Translated: CAISESGGSGRRNEQFF.